This T cell receptor beta chain was profiled in a study of shared clonotypes between healthy human individuals. About the study: The study used three CD4 naive, three CD4 memory, two CD8 naive and one CD8 memory plate per donor. Regarding the study as a whole: It was observed that roughly 5.4% of naive CD4 clonotypes were shared across several donors.

Worth noting for this clone: The antigen remains undetermined.

Sequencing was performed with immunoSEQ multiplex PCR; in TCRdb, only in-frame clones are kept and a portion is missing. The data contain 300,000 to 400,000 clones, approximately 79% of them singletons. The CD4+ fraction was divided into a CD45RA+ naive subset and a CD45RA-negative memory subset. The sequenced material came from memory CD4+ T cells sorted from blood. Regarding subset: CD45RA-negative fraction. The sequence was obtained from a man under 40 in good health.

CDR3 DNA: TGTGCCAGCAGGTCCCAGGGGTTAGGGGAAAAACTGTTTTTT. Its protein product is CASRSQGLGEKLFF. The V call is TRBV28, the J call TRBJ1-4; TRBD1 is a possible D gene (6 bases). Germline V lookup: CDR1 MDHEN, CDR2 SYDVKM. V lost 6 bases to trimming and J lost 8 bases, with 16 bases between them. The CDR3 sequence is 14 residues long.